These 4 T cell receptor beta chains came from one sample sequenced in a study of chemoradiotherapy in HPV16-positive cancers. The table came from immunoSEQ multiplex PCR; TCRdb's copy has only in-frame clones and leaves some out. The data contain about 16,000 clones, approximately 79% of them singletons. Sampling was performed from a patient who underwent chemoradiotherapy. Receptor source: a human donor with HPV-associated anogenital cancer.

V usage is TRBV7-8 and J usage is TRBJ1-4, with 8 positions matching TRBD1. This CDR3 has 16 residues. Germline V gives CDR1 SGHVS, CDR2 FQNEAQ. Losses at the gene ends were 5 bases for V and 3 bases for J; bases not matched to a gene: 8. The CDR3 nucleotides are TGTGCCAGCAGCAACACAGGGGGGCTGGCTAATGAAAAACTGTTTTTT. Amino acid sequence: CASSNTGGLANEKLFF.

The chain has TRBV9 and TRBJ2-7, with D tentatively TRBD2 (5 bases). The CDR3 length is 12 residues. Germline V CDR1 and CDR2: SGDLS, YYNGEE. The V end lost 0 bases, the J end lost 6 bases, and 7 bases lay between the germline ends. The CDR3 is CASSVGEGEQYF. The CDR3 nucleotides are TGTGCCAGCAGCGTAGGCGAGGGCGAGCAGTACTTC.

The chain recombines TRBV5-1 with TRBJ2-1; TRBD2 is a possible D gene (6 bases). The CDR3 loop spans 18 amino acids. CDR1 and CDR2 (germline): SGHRS, YFSETQ. The V end lost 1 base, the J end lost 0 bases, and 17 bases lay between the germline ends. CDR3 DNA: TGCGCCAGCAGCTTGCTAGCGAGAGAAAGAAGCTCCTACAATGAGCAGTTCTTC. Encoded protein: CASSLLARERSSYNEQFF.

This clone occurred once. The chain uses TRBV30 and TRBJ1-4; unclear D gene. V lost 1 base, J lost 7 bases, and 16 bases lay in between. The CDR3 extends over 15 amino acids. CDR1 and CDR2 from the germline V gene are GTSNPN and SVGIG (reference sequence). The CDR3 spells CAWSAPSGGSEKLFF. In DNA form, the CDR3 reads TGTGCCTGGAGTGCCCCCTCAGGCGGGAGTGAAAAACTGTTTTTT. Supplemented by reference TRBV30 and TRBJ1-4, the full variable domain reads SQTIHQWPATLVQPVGSPLSLECTVEGTSNPNLYWYRQAAGRGLQLLFYSVGIGQISSEVPQNLSASRPQDRQFILSSKKLLLSDSGFYLCAWSAPSGGSEKLFFGSGTQLSVL.